These 20 T cell receptor beta chains were all obtained from the same sample, sequenced in a study of T cells after yellow fever vaccination. MiXCR was run by TCRdb on the 5' RACE reads, yielding one entry per CDR3 protein. The sample gives about 360,000 distinct CDR3 sequences, roughly 6.2% of which show up once; about 15% is in the top ten. The starting material was PBMCs, obtained 5 days after the yellow fever booster vaccination. The receptors were sampled from a man aged 25 to 40 who received the YFV17D yellow fever vaccine.

This clonotype has at least ten counts. The chain is built from TRBV4-3 and TRBJ2-2, with 9 bases fitting TRBD1. V shed 4 bases and J 5 bases; nucleotides not matched to a gene: 14. CDR3 length: 18 residues. CDR1 is LGHNA, CDR2 YSLEER, per germline. The CDR3 sequence is CASSPEGYGTGLTGELFF. In DNA, the CDR3 is TGCGCCAGCAGCCCCGAGGGGTACGGGACAGGGTTAACCGGGGAGCTGTTTTTT.

The gene calls are TRBV12-3 or TRBV12-4 and TRBJ2-5; TRBD1 might be the D (6 bases). This CDR3 comprises 13 residues. With 5 bases removed from V and 4 bases from J, the gap between germline ends came to 11 bases. The CDR3 is CASSHKGGETQYF. As DNA, the CDR3 is TGTGCCAGCAGTCATAAAGGGGGAGAGACCCAGTACTTC.

The table lists this clonotype with a few counts. The chain joins TRBV7-9 to TRBJ2-1; 11 nucleotides line up with TRBD2. The CDR3 is made up of 16 amino acids. With V trimmed by 5 bases and J by 1 base, 4 bases remained unmatched. Looked up from germline, CDR1 is SEHNR and CDR2 is FQNEAQ (reference sequence). CDR3 residues: CASSHTSGRSYNEQFF. The CDR3 DNA is TGTGCCAGCAGCCATACTAGCGGGAGATCCTACAATGAGCAGTTCTTC.

This chain connects TRBV20-1 to TRBJ2-7; D is perhaps TRBD1 or TRBD2 (6 bases each). The germline CDR1 and CDR2 sequences are DFQATT and SNEGSKA (reference sequence). The CDR3 contains 14 residues. The ends were cut back, 8 bases at V and 4 bases at J, with 21 bases in the middle. CDR3 residues: CSIFRAGQEYEQYF. The CDR3 DNA is TGCAGTATTTTCCGGGCGGGACAAGAGTACGAGCAGTACTTC.

The rearrangement links TRBV9 to TRBJ1-6; no clear D. The germline CDR1 and CDR2 sequences are SGDLS and YYNGEE. The CDR3 spans 14 residues. V was shortened by 0 bases and J by 9 bases, with 10 bases between the two germline ends. CDR3: CASSVGQSTSPLHF. The CDR3 nucleotides are TGTGCCAGCAGCGTAGGACAATCGACTTCACCCCTCCACTTT.

This clonotype was picked up many times. This sequence joins TRBV5-4 and TRBJ2-1; D not certain. CDR3 length: 12 residues. Trimming took 1 base from V and 7 from J, leaving 6 bases between them. CDR1 and CDR2 (germline): SGHNT, YYREEE (reference sequence). The CDR3 DNA is TGTGCCAGCAGCTTGCTGGAAAATGAGCAGTTCTTC. Its protein product is CASSLLENEQFF.

This clonotype showed up many times. V usage is TRBV29-1 and J usage is TRBJ2-1, with D maybe TRBD2 (5 bases). Between the trimmed V and J ends, which lost 5 bases and 4 bases, there was a span of 12 bases. There are 13 residues in the CDR3. Per germline, CDR1 SQVTM and CDR2 ANQGSEA. CDR3: CSVRVEDYNEQFF. CDR3 nucleotides: TGCAGCGTTCGTGTGGAGGATTACAATGAGCAGTTCTTC.

In its sample, this clonotype was seen many times. This chain uses TRBV6-5 with TRBJ1-1; D gene ambiguous. CDR3 length: 14 amino acids. Germline V gene data show CDR1 as MNHEY and CDR2 as SVGAGI. V shed 7 bases and J shed 1 base, with 13 bases lying between them. The DNA of the CDR3 is TGTGCCAGCAAGAAAGACCTGGGGAACACTGAAGCTTTCTTT. Encoded protein: CASKKDLGNTEAFF.

This clonotype was observed a few times. The chain combines TRBV10-2 with TRBJ1-2; 10 bases are shared with TRBD1. J lost 9 bases, V lost 6 bases, and 7 bases had no gene match. The CDR3 totals 13 residues. Germline V CDR1 and CDR2: WSHSY, SAAADI. CDR3 region: CASRWGQGYSYTF. In nucleotides, the CDR3 is TGCGCCAGCAGATGGGGACAGGGGTACAGCTACACCTTC.

This clonotype came up many times. V gene TRBV7-9 combines with J gene TRBJ2-7, with D possibly TRBD1 on 5 matching bases. This CDR3 is built from 16 residues. Germline V lookup: CDR1 SEHNR, CDR2 FQNEAQ (reference sequence). V lost 2 bases to trimming and J lost 3 bases, with 17 bases between them. DNA of the CDR3: TGTGCCAGCAGCTTAAACCGGGCAGGGCGACTCTACGAGCAGTACTTC. The encoded protein is CASSLNRAGRLYEQYF.

This chain joins TRBV11-2 and TRBJ2-3, with TRBD2 identical over 15 bases. Germline CDR1 is SGHAT and CDR2 is FQNNGV. Germline trimming cut 4 bases from V and 6 bases from J; bases unmatched to any gene: 5. There are 16 residues in the CDR3. CDR3 coding DNA: TGTGCCAGCAGCTCCGGACTAGCGGGAGGGCTGGATACGCAGTATTTT. Translation gives CASSSGLAGGLDTQYF.

This clonotype came up a few times. The chain combines TRBV5-1 with TRBJ2-5, with D unclear. Germline V gene lookup returns CDR1 SGHRS and CDR2 YFSETQ. Trimming stripped 3 bases from V and 5 bases from J, with 20 bases between. This CDR3 contains 16 residues. The CDR3 bases are TGCGCCAGCAGCTCACTGACCGGGCCCATGGGGGAGACCCAGTACTTC. Its translation: CASSSLTGPMGETQYF. Drawing the rest from reference TRBV5-1 and TRBJ2-5, the complete variable domain is KAGVTQTPRYLIKTRGQQVTLSCSPISGHRSVSWYQQTPGQGLQFLFEYFSETQRNKGNFPGRFSGRQFSNSRSEMNVSTLELGDSALYLCASSSLTGPMGETQYFGPGTRLLVL.

This clonotype was found many times. V usage is TRBV6-5 and J usage is TRBJ1-6, with D uncertain. Germline CDR1 is MNHEY and CDR2 is SVGAGI. V was pared by 5 bases and J by 7 bases, with 12 bases between. CDR3 length equals 14 residues. The DNA of the CDR3 is TGTGCCAGCAGTCCGATTCCCGGGAATTCACCCCTCCACTTT. Protein sequence: CASSPIPGNSPLHF.

This clonotype was found many times. The chain combines TRBV7-2 with TRBJ2-5; 8 bases fit TRBD2. In germline, CDR1 is SGHTA, CDR2 FQGNSA. The length of the CDR3 is 13 residues. V was clipped by 5 bases and J by 14 bases; unmatched bases: 13. The CDR3 is CASSHEASLAAYF. The CDR3, as DNA: TGTGCCAGCAGCCATGAGGCTTCACTAGCGGCCTACTTC.

This clonotype was picked up many times. The rearrangement uses TRBV29-1 and TRBJ2-3; 8 bases match TRBD2. With 3 bases clipped from V and 5 bases from J, the junction kept 1 base outside the gene matches. The CDR3 spans 12 residues. Germline CDR1 reads SQVTM; CDR2 reads ANQGSEA. For the CDR3, the DNA is TGCAGCGTTGAGCTAGCGGGAGATACGCAGTATTTT. This encodes CSVELAGDTQYF.

This clonotype was recorded at least ten times. The rearrangement uses TRBV20-1 and TRBJ1-2, with D possibly being TRBD1 (6 bases). Trimming left V 3 bases short and J 7 bases short, with 15 bases between. Germline V lookup: CDR1 DFQATT, CDR2 SNEGSKA (reference sequence). The CDR3 spans 13 residues. CDR3 residues: CSASGGRMGGYTF. DNA of the CDR3: TGCAGTGCTAGCGGGGGGCGGATGGGTGGCTACACCTTC.

This clonotype showed up many times. The rearrangement uses TRBV5-4 and TRBJ2-7; D unclear. This CDR3 spans 17 amino acids. V gave up 4 bases and J gave up 2 bases, with 22 bases separating them. In germline, CDR1 is SGHNT, CDR2 YYREEE (reference sequence). The DNA of the CDR3 is TGTGCCAGCAGCCGATCGGGCGGAGCTACCTCCACCTACGAGCAGTACTTC. It codes for CASSRSGGATSTYEQYF.

This clonotype came up a few times. The V gene is TRBV10-3, the J gene TRBJ2-3; D is ambiguous. Per germline, CDR1 ENHRY and CDR2 SYGVKD. V was pared by 10 bases and J by 3 bases, with 14 bases between. The CDR3 length is 13 residues. The CDR3 protein is CASRKDATDTQYF. The CDR3 region has the DNA TGTGCCAGCAGAAAGGATGCTACAGATACGCAGTATTTT.

In this sample, this clonotype turned up many times. The gene calls are TRBV10-2 and TRBJ2-3; 14 bases are a match to TRBD2. Unmatched junction bases numbered 8, after V lost 10 bases and J lost 2 bases. Per the germline V gene, CDR1 is WSHSY and CDR2 is SAAADI. The CDR3 loop spans 16 amino acids. Here the CDR3 reads CATRTSGRPLTDTQYF. CDR3 nucleotides: TGCGCCACCAGGACTAGCGGGAGGCCACTCACAGATACGCAGTATTTT.

A few counts support this clonotype. This sequence joins TRBV20-1 and TRBJ2-7; TRBD2 matches 15 bases. The CDR3 has 14 amino acids. CDR1 and CDR2 (germline): DFQATT, SNEGSKA (reference sequence). With V trimmed by 6 bases and J by 2 bases, 2 bases remained unmatched. CDR3 in DNA: TGCAGTGCCTGGACTAGCGGGAGGGCCTACGAGCAGTACTTC. This codes for CSAWTSGRAYEQYF.